Listed here is a single T cell receptor (beta chain). Its specific antigen is unknown. The input lacks base qualities; no much larger clone sits a single base away. The record originates from a study of blood T cell repertoires in COVID-19 (dated by TCRdb to the early 2020s). Broadly, across the study: Collaborator samples came from the United States, Italy and Spain and covered acute and convalescent phases of COVID-19. The material from the prospective study consisted of cDNA or gDNA derived from T cells, B-cell-depleted T cells, or PBMCs. Deeply sampled blood TCRbeta repertoires from subjects exposed to, actively infected with, or recovered from COVID-19 were included in the dataset. The repertoires were released in a freely available public database intended as a resource for research on the immune response to SARS-CoV-2. Samples came from the ongoing ImmuneRACE study (first 160 participants) plus 1,254 subjects from 6 global collaborators. Nearly every sample came with metadata listing a de-identified subject ID, COVID-19 status, age in years and sex. Where available, HLA class I and class II types were obtained from metadata supplied by the sample provider rather than from assay-based typing.

TCRbeta CDR3 regions were amplified from genomic DNA using the immunoSEQ Assay, a bias-controlled multiplex PCR. On the study's bioinformatics: Within the assay, amplification of reference gene primers was used to estimate how many nucleated cells each sample contained. Sequence reads were collapsed and filtered to measure the absolute abundance of every unique TCRbeta CDR3 rearrangement. For each sample, productive Simpson clonality was calculated as the square root of Simpson's diversity index over productive rearrangements. Entries here come from immuneACCESS through TCRdb and include only in-frame sequences with V and J called. Some clones fail to appear in such tables; in the studies checked, an unresolved V gene covers under half of the shortfall, and the cause of the remainder is unknown. The V and J calls and the clone size are those of that table, but D and trimming were determined from the DNA. The sample has about 240,000 clones on record, roughly 89% of them singletons. About 9.3% of the sample goes to the ten largest clones.

In the prospective study, participants were roughly 18 to 89 years old, resided in 24 geographic areas of the United States, and were enrolled through a virtual design. To assign participants to cohorts, the prospective study relied on clinical history that participants themselves reported in a screening survey and a study questionnaire. ImmuneRACE Cohort 3 recovered participants were defined by two consecutive negative NP/OP PCR tests, healthcare professional clearance, or symptom resolution. In the prospective study, whole blood, serum and a nasopharyngeal or oropharyngeal swab were collected from each participant by mobile phlebotomists. Participants in the prospective study had the option to provide additional blood draws and questionnaires over a 2-month period. Prospective study blood samples were shipped either frozen or at room temperature before DNA extraction. The study at large found these results: Clinical and demographic metadata were provided uncurated, with the amount varying by source and participant.

This TCR derives from a man aged 35 to 55 who had recovered from COVID-19. Source material: PBMCs or T cells enriched from blood (not recorded which).

The CDR3 region has the sequence CASSPQGGTSTDTQYF. The nucleotides read TGTGCCAGCTCACCACAAGGCGGGACTAGCACAGATACGCAGTATTTT. Recombination joined TRBV18 with TRBJ2-3; perhaps TRBD2 is the D gene, with 6 bases matching. The V and J ends are trimmed by 1 base and 0 bases, leaving 11 bases between them. Looking up the germline V gene yields CDR1 KGHSH and CDR2 LQKENI. The CDR3 numbers 16 residues from cysteine through phenylalanine. Only the CDR3 DNA is retained, 48 bases long and in frame from the first base.